Below are 25 T cell receptor beta chains sequenced from a single sample in a study of human T cells and chemical hapten exposure. As for time point: patch test 2, 6 weeks after DPC sensitization. The sample's treatment: therapeutic diphenylcyclopropenone sensitization with weekly scalp DPC. One entry per CDR3 protein results from TCRdb running MiXCR on the RACE reads. Here the sample spans about 100,000 distinct CDR3 sequences, roughly an eighth being singletons. Sequenced material: whole blood, taken in connection with sensitization to the hapten diphenylcyclopropenone (DPC). These receptor sequences come from a woman aged 40 to 55 with alopecia areata. Some clones in this sample may be carry-over from other donors' samples.

The chain employs TRBV28 and TRBJ2-5, with D unresolved. V gave up 4 bases and J gave up 4 bases, with 16 bases separating them. The germline V gene encodes CDR1 MDHEN and CDR2 SYDVKM. The CDR3 is made up of 15 amino acids. Here the CDR3 reads CASSSGFFAPETQYF. The CDR3 nucleotides are TGTGCCAGCAGTTCTGGTTTCTTCGCCCCAGAGACCCAGTACTTC.

This clonotype has at least ten counts. The chain carries TRBV20-1 and TRBJ2-5; 9 nucleotides match TRBD1. This CDR3 contains 16 residues. Germline V gene lookup returns CDR1 DFQATT and CDR2 SNEGSKA (reference sequence). V shed 0 bases, J shed 2 bases, and the junction held 7 bases outside the gene matches. In nucleotides, the CDR3 is TGCAGTGCTAGAGATCAGGGACAGGGAATGCAAGAGACCCAGTACTTC. It specifies CSARDQGQGMQETQYF.

This clonotype was seen just once. A single base separates this from a much larger clone, so it may be a read error. The chain combines TRBV5-4 with TRBJ2-1; 9 bases match TRBD2. Germline loops: CDR1 SGHNT, CDR2 YYREEE (reference sequence). The CDR3 is 16 residues long. The CDR3 nucleotides are TGTGCCAGCAGCCCGGCTAGCGGGGTGGGAAACAATGAGCAGTTGTTC. Translated, it gives CASSPASGVGNNEQLF.

The V and J genes are TRBV4-3 and TRBJ2-7, with a weak D call TRBD1 (5 bases). CDR3 size: 13 residues. The V end was cut by 0 bases, the J end by 5 bases, with 8 bases between. From germline, CDR1 is LGHNA and CDR2 YSLEER. The CDR3 coding sequence is TGCGCCAGCAGCCAAGATCTGACAGACGAGCAGTACTTC. Translation gives CASSQDLTDEQYF.

This rearrangement joins TRBV14 to TRBJ2-7; D gene uncertain. CDR1 and CDR2 from the germline V gene are SGHDN and FVKESK. Trimming pared 1 base from V and 1 base from J, leaving 17 bases between. The CDR3 extends over 17 amino acids. CDR3 protein: CASSQGPPGRPSYEQYF. The CDR3 region has the DNA TGTGCCAGCAGCCAAGGGCCCCCTGGCCGCCCGTCCTACGAGCAGTACTTC.

This clonotype was counted a single time. The final CDR3 position lacks the conserved phenylalanine or tryptophan, pointing to a likely read error. The J gene is TRBJ2-7, the V gene TRBV29-1, with D possibly being TRBD2 (6 bases). With 3 bases removed from V and 3 bases from J, the gap between germline ends came to 6 bases. The germline gives CDR1 SQVTM, CDR2 ANQGSEA. This CDR3 has 11 amino acids. In DNA, the CDR3 is TGCAGCGTTGAGACTAGCTACGAGCAGTACTTA. Translation gives CSVETSYEQYL.

This clonotype has ten or more counts. The V gene is TRBV12-3 or TRBV12-4, the J gene TRBJ2-1, with D hard to call. Trimming removed 2 bases at V and 7 bases at J, with 9 bases between. There are 13 residues in the CDR3. The CDR3 loop is CASSLMPTNEQFF. The CDR3 DNA reads as TGTGCCAGCAGTTTAATGCCGACGAATGAGCAGTTCTTC.

This clonotype was detected only a few times. V usage is TRBV28 and J usage is TRBJ2-7; D is unclear. Germline V lookup: CDR1 MDHEN, CDR2 SYDVKM. The V end lost 11 bases, the J end lost 3 bases, and 11 bases lay between the germline ends. The CDR3 spans 11 residues. The CDR3 DNA reads as TGTGCCGGATCAGATGACTACGAGCAGTACTTC. Amino acid sequence: CAGSDDYEQYF.

This clonotype has at least ten counts. V is TRBV6-6 and J is TRBJ2-1, with D possibly TRBD2 on 6 matching bases. CDR1 is MNHNY, CDR2 SVGAGI, per germline (reference sequence). The CDR3 totals 15 residues. Trimming shortened V by 2 bases and J by 6 bases, and 14 bases separated the two germline ends. CDR3 in DNA: TGTGCCAGCAGTTACGCCCTGGGGGGTATCAATGAGCAGTTCTTC. It yields the protein CASSYALGGINEQFF.

This clonotype was seen many times. The chain recombines TRBV11-3 with TRBJ2-1; 8 bases map to TRBD1. J lost 3 bases, V lost 5 bases, and 9 bases had no gene match. This CDR3 comprises 16 residues. Germline V gives CDR1 SGHNT, CDR2 YENEEA. This CDR3 is CASSVWPDRDYNEQFF. The CDR3 DNA sequence: TGTGCCAGCAGCGTCTGGCCGGACAGGGACTACAATGAGCAGTTCTTC.

This clonotype has more than one count but fewer than ten. The chain joins TRBV4-1 to TRBJ2-1, with D perhaps given as TRBD1 or TRBD2 (5 bases each). The CDR3 sequence is 14 residues long. Per germline, CDR1 MGHRA and CDR2 YSYEKL. Trimming left V 0 bases short and J 6 bases short, with 9 bases between. The CDR3: CASSQDRGTNEQFF. DNA of the CDR3: TGCGCCAGCAGCCAAGATCGAGGGACCAATGAGCAGTTCTTC.

The table lists this clonotype with many counts. This chain uses TRBV12-3 or TRBV12-4 with TRBJ2-7, with 7 bases fitting TRBD1. The CDR3 runs 14 residues. V was clipped by 6 bases and J by 2 bases; unmatched bases: 7. The CDR3 spells CASSSGTVPYEQYF. CDR3 bases: TGTGCCAGCAGCTCCGGGACAGTCCCCTACGAGCAGTACTTC.

This clonotype occurred many times. The J gene is TRBJ2-7, the V gene TRBV25-1, with a possible D match to TRBD2 (7 bases). CDR1 is MGHDK and CDR2 is SYGVNS in the germline V gene. V was clipped by 7 bases and J by 6 bases, with 19 bases between them. The CDR3 spans 14 residues. CDR3 loop: CASTTIGGGGEQYF. Here the CDR3 DNA reads TGTGCCAGCACGACGATAGGGGGAGGGGGCGAGCAGTACTTC.

This clonotype was observed at least ten times. V is TRBV20-1 and J is TRBJ1-3; weak D call: TRBD1 (5 bases). CDR1 is DFQATT and CDR2 is SNEGSKA in the germline V gene (reference sequence). The CDR3 has 15 residues. V was shortened by 1 base and J by 2 bases, with 12 bases between the two germline ends. CDR3 DNA sequence: TGCAGTGCTAGAGCTCAGGGTAACGCTGGAAACACCATATATTTT. This sequence encodes CSARAQGNAGNTIYF.

By share, this clonotype counts as medium-sized (0.01 to 0.1%). This rearrangement joins TRBV12-3 or TRBV12-4 to TRBJ2-7; D remains ambiguous. The V end was cut by 5 bases, the J end by 3 bases, with 17 bases between. The CDR3 contains 15 residues. CDR3 bases: TGTGCCAGCAGTCCAGCAGGAAGACCGCACTACGAGCAGTACTTC. This sequence encodes CASSPAGRPHYEQYF.

In this sample, this clonotype turned up many times. The CDR3 loop is CSASQGAGGEAFF. CDR3 bases: TGCAGTGCTAGTCAGGGGGCGGGTGGTGAAGCTTTCTTT. The V gene is TRBV20-1, the J gene TRBJ1-1; 8 nucleotides agree with TRBD1. After removal of 3 bases from V and 7 bases from J, the junction contained 7 bases not matched to a gene. Germline lookup yields CDR1 DFQATT and CDR2 SNEGSKA (reference sequence). The CDR3 is 13 residues long.

The table lists this clonotype with a few counts. The rearrangement links TRBV4-2 to TRBJ2-7; 7 nucleotides agree with TRBD1. V lost 1 base, J lost 0 bases, and 6 bases stayed unmatched. In germline, CDR1 is LGHNA, CDR2 YNFKEQ. The CDR3 is 16 residues long. CDR3 sequence: CASSQVRTGLSYEQYF. The CDR3 nucleotides read TGTGCCAGCAGCCAAGTCCGGACAGGCCTCTCCTACGAGCAGTACTTC.

This clonotype was seen repeatedly, ten times or more. The chain joins TRBV20-1 to TRBJ2-7, with TRBD1 identical over 8 bases. The V gene's germline CDR1 is DFQATT and CDR2 SNEGSKA (reference sequence). With V trimmed by 5 bases and J by 9 bases, 15 bases remained unmatched. There are 14 residues in the CDR3. DNA for the CDR3: TGCAGTGCTCCCGCCGGGACAGGCGTATCGGGGCAGTACTTC. The encoded protein is CSAPAGTGVSGQYF.

CDR3 region: CASSPTGQPQHF. The CDR3 region has the DNA TGTGCCAGCAGCCCCACGGGTCAGCCCCAGCATTTT. This sequence joins TRBV7-2 and TRBJ1-5, with D unresolved. CDR1 and CDR2 (germline): SGHTA, FQGNSA. The CDR3 is made up of 12 amino acids. V was shortened by 5 bases and J by 6 bases, with 8 bases between the two germline ends.

The chain uses TRBV29-1 and TRBJ2-3, with D maybe TRBD1 (5 bases). This CDR3 has 10 residues. Germline loops: CDR1 SQVTM, CDR2 ANQGSEA. V lost 5 bases to trimming and J lost 5 bases, with 5 bases between them. The CDR3 nucleotides are TGCAGCGTTAGGGGAGATACGCAGTATTTT. It codes for CSVRGDTQYF.

J is TRBJ2-1 and V is TRBV10-1; TRBD2 aligns across 8 bases. The J segment lost 0 bases and the V segment lost 1 base, leaving 8 bases of the junction unmatched. CDR1 and CDR2 from the germline V gene are WNHNN and SYGVQD (reference sequence). The CDR3 loop spans 18 amino acids. The CDR3 DNA reads as TGCGCCAGCAGTGAGTTGGTAGCGGGGACTAGCTCCTACAATGAGCAGTTCTTC. Its protein product is CASSELVAGTSSYNEQFF.

Details on this clonotype: A read error is possible here, since a much larger clone lies one base away. V is TRBV7-2 and J is TRBJ2-6, with D perhaps matching TRBD1 (5 bases). Germline-derived CDR1 and CDR2 are SGHTA and FQGNSA. This CDR3 contains 14 residues. CDR3 in amino acids: CASSLDPGANDLTF. The DNA for the CDR3 is TGTGCCAGCAGCTTAGATCCTGGGGCCAACGACCTGACTTTC.

The sample holds a few counts of this clonotype. The chain recombines TRBV11-2 with TRBJ2-2, with no clear D. CDR1 and CDR2 from the germline V gene are SGHAT and FQNNGV. This CDR3 is built from 15 residues. V was shortened by 5 bases and J by 0 bases, with 10 bases between the two germline ends. The CDR3 protein is CASSHRSANTGELFF. DNA of the CDR3: TGTGCCAGCAGCCACCGGAGCGCGAACACCGGGGAGCTGTTTTTT. The whole variable domain, remainder taken from reference TRBV11-2 and TRBJ2-2, is EAGVAQSPRYKIIEKRQSVAFWCNPISGHATLYWYQQILGQGPKLLIQFQNNGVVDDSQLPKDRFSAERLKGVDSTLKIQPAKLEDSAVYLCASSHRSANTGELFFGEGSRLTVL.

The sample holds many counts of this clonotype. The CDR3, as DNA: TGTGCCAGCGGGGGACAGGGGGTAGTCAATGAGCAGTTCTTC. This encodes CASGGQGVVNEQFF. V is TRBV9 and J is TRBJ2-1; 11 bases are a match to TRBD1. V lost 7 bases to trimming and J lost 6 bases; unmatched junction nucleotides: 6. This CDR3 region has 14 residues. From germline, CDR1 is SGDLS and CDR2 YYNGEE.

This clonotype was seen ten or more times. The chain links TRBV11-3 to TRBJ2-1, with a possible D match to TRBD2 (7 bases). The V end was cut by 8 bases, the J end by 8 bases, with 19 bases between. This CDR3 region has 14 residues. The germline V gene has CDR1 SGHNT and CDR2 YENEEA. In DNA form, the CDR3 reads TGTGCCAGCTCTCTCAGCCGGGGGGCCGATGAGCAGTTCTTC. This sequence encodes CASSLSRGADEQFF.